The clone carrying this TCR beta chain was recorded many times. Amplification of TCR beta CDR3 regions used RNA as the template. HTBI primers were employed in a first-round RT-PCR of the TCR CDR3. In TCRdb, the multiplex PCR reads were re-called with MiXCR into one record per CDR3 protein. The table lists roughly 400,000 distinct CDR3 sequences, over 12% of them singletons. This sample was included in a study of T cells in Graves' hyperthyroidism and ophthalmopathy. Study information: The blood sample was taken at first diagnosis, before treatment began.

The CDR3 length is 15 residues. V trimming: 2 bases; J trimming: 4 bases; junction bases outside the gene matches: 7. CDR1 and CDR2 (germline): MNHEY, SVGAGI. The sequencing sample was made of blood. V is TRBV6-5 and J is TRBJ2-7; 8 nucleotides agree with TRBD1. This TCR derives from a man aged 45-65 years with Graves' ophthalmopathy. The CDR3 DNA is TGTGCCAGCAGTTACGGGCAGGGGGCAGGGTACGAGCAGTACTTC. Protein product: CASSYGQGAGYEQYF.